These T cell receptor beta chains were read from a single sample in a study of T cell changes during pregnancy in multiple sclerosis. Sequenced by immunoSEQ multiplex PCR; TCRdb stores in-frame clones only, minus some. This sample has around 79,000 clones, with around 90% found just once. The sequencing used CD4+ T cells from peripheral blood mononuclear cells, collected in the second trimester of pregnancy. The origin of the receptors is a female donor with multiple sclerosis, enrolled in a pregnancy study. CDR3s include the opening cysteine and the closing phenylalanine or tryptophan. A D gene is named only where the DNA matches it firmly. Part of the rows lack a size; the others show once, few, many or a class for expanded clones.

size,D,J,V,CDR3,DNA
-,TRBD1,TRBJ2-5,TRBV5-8,CASSLGQGYSETQYF,TGTGCCAGCAGCTTAGGACAGGGGTATTCCGAGACCCAGTACTTC
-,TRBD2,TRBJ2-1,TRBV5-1,CASSLDPGGLSYNEQFF,TGCGCCAGCAGCTTGGACCCGGGGGGTCTCTCCTACAATGAGCAGTTCTTC
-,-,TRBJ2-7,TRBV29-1,CSVEGGGYEQYF,TGCAGCGTTGAGGGCGGAGGATACGAGCAGTACTTC
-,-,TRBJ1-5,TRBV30,CAWSREGNQPQHF,TGTGCCTGGAGTCGGGAGGGCAATCAGCCCCAGCATTTT
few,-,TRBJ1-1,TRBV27,CASSLSQLNTEAFF,TGTGCCAGCAGTTTATCGCAGTTGAACACTGAAGCTTTCTTT
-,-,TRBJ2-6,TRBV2,CASSEGSNSVLTF,TGTGCCAGCAGTGAAGGGAGCAACTCCGTCCTGACTTTC
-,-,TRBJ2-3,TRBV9,CASSAGGTIGDTQYF,TGTGCCAGCAGCGCAGGAGGGACGATCGGAGATACGCAGTATTTT
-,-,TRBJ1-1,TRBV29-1,CSARSGGSITEAFF,TGCAGCGCCCGGAGCGGGGGATCAATCACTGAAGCTTTCTTT
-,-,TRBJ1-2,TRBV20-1,CSGGADGYTF,TGCAGTGGCGGGGCCGACGGCTACACCTTC
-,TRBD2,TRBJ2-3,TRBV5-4,CASSLFSGLAGLDTQYF,TGTGCCAGCAGCTTGTTTTCGGGACTAGCGGGGTTAGATACGCAGTATTTT
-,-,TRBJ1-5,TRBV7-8,CASSVGQSNQPQHF,TGTGCCAGCAGCGTTGGACAGAGCAATCAGCCCCAGCATTTT
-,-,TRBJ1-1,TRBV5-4,CASSHGGRPEAFF,TGTGCCAGCAGCCACGGAGGGCGTCCTGAAGCTTTCTTT
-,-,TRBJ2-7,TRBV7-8,CASSLAAGTYEQYF,TGTGCCAGCAGCTTAGCGGCAGGCACCTACGAGCAGTACTTC
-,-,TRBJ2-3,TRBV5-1,CASSLEEGTPSTDTQYF,TGCGCCAGCAGCTTGGAAGAGGGGACACCCAGCACAGATACGCAGTATTTT
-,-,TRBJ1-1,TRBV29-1,CSVEDNRKGTEAFF,TGCAGCGTTGAAGATAACAGGAAGGGCACTGAAGCTTTCTTT
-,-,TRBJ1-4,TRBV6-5,CASSYRGQRNEKLFF,TGTGCCAGCAGTTACCGGGGTCAGAGGAATGAAAAACTGTTTTTT
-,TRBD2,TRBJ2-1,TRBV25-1,CASSESRPSGKGEQFF,TGTGCCAGCAGTGAATCGAGGCCTAGCGGGAAGGGTGAGCAGTTCTTC
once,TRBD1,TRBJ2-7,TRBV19,CASTGTGGDKHEQYF,TGTGCCAGTACCGGGACAGGGGGCGATAAGCACGAGCAGTACTTC
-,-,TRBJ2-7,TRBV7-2,CASSLARGAWEQYF,TGTGCCAGCAGCTTAGCGCGGGGAGCCTGGGAGCAGTACTTC
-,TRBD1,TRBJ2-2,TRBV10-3,CAISESMDRFSTGELFF,TGTGCCATCAGTGAGTCGATGGACAGGTTTTCCACCGGGGAGCTGTTTTTT
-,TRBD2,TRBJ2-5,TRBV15,CATSTEASGGDETQYF,TGTGCCACCAGCACGGAAGCTAGCGGTGGGGATGAGACCCAGTACTTC
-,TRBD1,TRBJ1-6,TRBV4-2,CASSSGQGGYNSPLHF,TGTGCCAGCAGTTCTGGACAGGGCGGATATAATTCACCCCTCCACTTT
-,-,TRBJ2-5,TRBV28,CASSNRDFQETQYF,TGTGCCAGCAGTAACCGGGACTTCCAAGAGACCCAGTACTTC
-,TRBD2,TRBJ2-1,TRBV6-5,CASSAVGGREVF,TGTGCCAGCAGTGCCGTGGGCGGGAGAGAGGTCTTC
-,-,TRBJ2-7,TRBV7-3,CASSSGINGYEQYF,TGTGCCAGCAGCTCCGGGATTAATGGGTACGAGCAGTACTTC